This T cell receptor beta chain originates from a study of T cell changes during pregnancy in multiple sclerosis. CDR3 length: 11 residues. Trimming took off 6 bases at V and 8 bases at J, with 13 bases between the two ends. Per the germline V gene, CDR1 is SQVTM and CDR2 is ANQGSEA. Profiled with immunoSEQ multiplex PCR; TCRdb holds only in-frame clones, not every one. The repertoire includes around 50,000 clones, 91% of them detected once, and 1% to 1.5% sits in the top ten. This clone was recorded once. This TCR derives from a female donor in good health, enrolled as a control in a pregnancy study. Sequenced material: peripheral blood, taken after pregnancy. The gene calls are TRBV29-1 and TRBJ1-2; D is undetermined. Here the CDR3 reads CSVGLTGGYTF. The CDR3 nucleotides are TGCAGCGTCGGGCTGACGGGAGGCTACACCTTC.